These 2 T cell receptor beta chains were sequenced from one sample in a study of beta chain features in type 1 diabetes. Study-level results: Moderate but significant shortening of TCRB CDR3s was recorded in all four CD4+ subsets from Type 1 diabetes patients.

These receptors lack a known antigen. TCRB transcripts that were expressed got sequenced, as all of the isolated RNA had been reverse transcribed. This table comes from immunoSEQ multiplex PCR, and its TCRdb copy is limited to in-frame clones, with some not included. The sample holds 250,000 to 300,000 clones; approximately 25% are singletons and the top ten take roughly 0.011%. Sequenced material: naive CD4+ T cells from blood. All receptors derive from a woman in her 30s with type 1 diabetes.

The table lists this clone with a few counts. The gene calls are TRBV7-6 and TRBJ2-1; the match to TRBD1 covers 9 bases. CDR1 is SGHVS and CDR2 is FNYEAQ in the germline V gene. The length of the CDR3 is 14 residues. Unmatched junction bases numbered 7, after V lost 5 bases and J lost 8 bases. CDR3 protein: CASSPWTGVDEQFF. The DNA of the CDR3 is TGTGCCAGCAGCCCGTGGACAGGGGTGGATGAGCAGTTCTTC. The variable domain in full, with the rest retrieved from reference TRBV7-6 and TRBJ2-1, is GAGVSQSPRYKVTKRGQDVALRCDPISGHVSLYWYRQALGQGPEFLTYFNYEAQQDKSGLPNDRFSAERPEGSISTLTIQRTEQRDSAMYRCASSPWTGVDEQFFGPGTRLTVL.

The chain couples TRBV29-1 to TRBJ2-3, with a tentative D call TRBD2 (6 bases). Germline CDR1 is SQVTM and CDR2 is ANQGSEA. V lost 3 bases and J lost 3, with 16 bases in between. This CDR3 is built from 15 residues. CDR3 amino acids: CSVEVGRSLTDTQYF. The CDR3 DNA sequence: TGCAGCGTTGAGGTCGGGAGAAGCCTGACAGATACGCAGTATTTT.